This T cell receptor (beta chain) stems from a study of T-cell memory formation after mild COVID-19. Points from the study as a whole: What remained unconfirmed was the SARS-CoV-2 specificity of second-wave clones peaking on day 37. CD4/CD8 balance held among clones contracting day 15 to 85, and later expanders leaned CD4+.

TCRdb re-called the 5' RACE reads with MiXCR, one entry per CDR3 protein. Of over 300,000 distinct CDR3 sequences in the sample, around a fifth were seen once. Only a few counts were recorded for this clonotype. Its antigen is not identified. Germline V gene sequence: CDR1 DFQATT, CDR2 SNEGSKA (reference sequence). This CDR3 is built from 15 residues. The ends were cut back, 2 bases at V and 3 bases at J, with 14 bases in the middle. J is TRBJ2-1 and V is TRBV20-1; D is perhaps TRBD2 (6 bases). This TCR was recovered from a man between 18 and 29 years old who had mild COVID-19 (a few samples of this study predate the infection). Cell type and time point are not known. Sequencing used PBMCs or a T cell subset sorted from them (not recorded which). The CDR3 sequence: CSARPSGDHYNEQFF. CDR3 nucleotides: TGCAGTGCTAGACCTTCGGGGGACCACTACAATGAGCAGTTCTTC.